This T cell receptor beta chain was captured in a study of T cell changes during pregnancy in multiple sclerosis. This clone was seen only once. V lost 2 bases and J lost 1, with 12 bases in between. In germline, CDR1 is SGHKS, CDR2 YYEKEE (reference sequence). The CDR3 has 15 amino acids. The protocol was immunoSEQ multiplex PCR, while the TCRdb copy is restricted to in-frame clones and leaves out a portion. Among 40,000 to 60,000 clones listed, approximately 95% were seen once. This sequence originates from a female donor with multiple sclerosis, enrolled in a pregnancy study. The sequencing used CD4+ T cells from peripheral blood mononuclear cells, collected in the first trimester of pregnancy. The V call is TRBV5-5, the J call TRBJ1-2; maybe TRBD1 (6 bases). The CDR3 region is CASSFGTLFNYGYTF. In DNA, the CDR3 is TGTGCCAGCAGCTTCGGGACACTATTTAACTATGGCTACACCTTC.